The rows below give T cell receptor beta chains drawn from one sample of a study of cytomegalovirus exposure and HLA in healthy donors. This table comes from immunoSEQ multiplex PCR, and its TCRdb copy is limited to in-frame clones, with some not included. The sample has approximately 240,000 clones, about 80% seen once. The sequenced sample was PBMCs. These receptors were collected from a woman in her 40s in good health and CMV-seronegative. Each CDR3 is given with its conserved first and last residue. The order of the fields is CDR3 DNA, CDR3 protein, clone size, V gene, D gene, J gene. D genes are given only for firm matches. Part of the rows lack a size; the others show once, few, many or a class for expanded clones.

CDR3nt: TGTGCTAGTGGTTTGGTGTCCGGGGCCTACAATGAGCAGTTCTTC
CDR3aa: CASGLVSGAYNEQFF
abundance: .
v_gene: TRBV12-5
d_gene: .
j_gene: TRBJ2-1

CDR3nt: TGTGCCAGTGGGGACAGGTACAATGAGCAGTTCTTC
CDR3aa: CASGDRYNEQFF
abundance: .
v_gene: TRBV19
d_gene: TRBD1
j_gene: TRBJ2-1

CDR3nt: TGCGCCAGCAGCTCCTCAGGGGCTCCGACAGATACGCAGTATTTT
CDR3aa: CASSSSGAPTDTQYF
abundance: .
v_gene: TRBV5-1
d_gene: .
j_gene: TRBJ2-3

CDR3nt: TGTGCCAGCAGCACTAGGACAGGCCAGAACACCGGGGAGCTGTTTTTT
CDR3aa: CASSTRTGQNTGELFF
abundance: few
v_gene: TRBV7-2
d_gene: TRBD1
j_gene: TRBJ2-2

CDR3nt: TGTGCCATCAGTGAGTCGAGTAATCTATTGGGGACTCTCGACGAGCAGTACTTC
CDR3aa: CAISESSNLLGTLDEQYF
abundance: .
v_gene: TRBV10-3
d_gene: .
j_gene: TRBJ2-7

CDR3nt: TGTGCCAGCAGCTTCCTTACGGGGGTCGGCGCGAACACTGAAGCTTTCTTT
CDR3aa: CASSFLTGVGANTEAFF
abundance: .
v_gene: TRBV11-3
d_gene: .
j_gene: TRBJ1-1

CDR3nt: TGTGCCAGCAGCTTTCAGCGGGGGGGCCAAGAGACCCAGTACTTC
CDR3aa: CASSFQRGGQETQYF
abundance: once
v_gene: TRBV7-2
d_gene: TRBD2
j_gene: TRBJ2-5

CDR3nt: TGCGCCAGCAGCCGGACTAGCGGGGGGTTAGCGGGGGAGCTGTTTTTT
CDR3aa: CASSRTSGGLAGELFF
abundance: .
v_gene: TRBV5-1
d_gene: TRBD2
j_gene: TRBJ2-2

CDR3nt: TGTGCCAGTAAACCGCAGGGGTTGAACACTGAAGCTTTCTTT
CDR3aa: CASKPQGLNTEAFF
abundance: once
v_gene: TRBV19
d_gene: .
j_gene: TRBJ1-1

CDR3nt: TGTGCCAGCAGTACAGGGGGCGGAGGTGGCGAGACCCAGTACTTC
CDR3aa: CASSTGGGGGETQYF
abundance: .
v_gene: TRBV6-1
d_gene: TRBD1
j_gene: TRBJ2-5

CDR3nt: TGTGCCGTTCGACAGGGTCAGGGTGAAAAACTGTTTTTT
CDR3aa: CAVRQGQGEKLFF
abundance: few
v_gene: TRBV10-3
d_gene: TRBD1
j_gene: TRBJ1-4

CDR3nt: TGTGCCAGTAGTATCGGTGGTGGAAACACCATATATTTT
CDR3aa: CASSIGGGNTIYF
abundance: .
v_gene: TRBV19
d_gene: .
j_gene: TRBJ1-3

CDR3nt: TGTGCCAGCAGCGTGGACAGGGGGAGAACTTTCTTT
CDR3aa: CASSVDRGRTFF
abundance: .
v_gene: TRBV5-5
d_gene: TRBD1
j_gene: TRBJ1-1

CDR3nt: TGCGCCAGCAGCCTTGGCCCTAGCTCTGGAAACACCATATATTTT
CDR3aa: CASSLGPSSGNTIYF
abundance: few
v_gene: TRBV5-1
d_gene: .
j_gene: TRBJ1-3

CDR3nt: TGTGCCAGCAGCTGGGACAGACCTCAGCCCCAGCATTTT
CDR3aa: CASSWDRPQPQHF
abundance: .
v_gene: TRBV7-8
d_gene: TRBD1
j_gene: TRBJ1-5

CDR3nt: TGCGCCAGCAGCGGGACGGGGGACAGGGACAATGAGCAGTTCTTC
CDR3aa: CASSGTGDRDNEQFF
abundance: few
v_gene: TRBV5-1
d_gene: TRBD1
j_gene: TRBJ2-1

CDR3nt: TGTGCCTCCAGTATGGGGACAGGCGCCTACGAGCAGTACTTC
CDR3aa: CASSMGTGAYEQYF
abundance: .
v_gene: TRBV28
d_gene: TRBD1
j_gene: TRBJ2-7

CDR3nt: TGCGCCAGCAGCTTGGCGACGGGTACCACTGAAGCTTTCTTT
CDR3aa: CASSLATGTTEAFF
abundance: few
v_gene: TRBV5-1
d_gene: .
j_gene: TRBJ1-1

CDR3nt: TGTGCCAGCAGTTTAGTGGAAGCGTACACTGAAGCTTTCTTT
CDR3aa: CASSLVEAYTEAFF
abundance: .
v_gene: TRBV28
d_gene: .
j_gene: TRBJ1-1

CDR3nt: TGTGCCAGCTCAAGGACAGGGGTTTTGGACGAGCAGTACTTC
CDR3aa: CASSRTGVLDEQYF
abundance: .
v_gene: TRBV18
d_gene: TRBD1
j_gene: TRBJ2-7

CDR3nt: TGTGCCAGTACTTCATCAGGGGAACTTAGTTCACCCCTCCACTTT
CDR3aa: CASTSSGELSSPLHF
abundance: .
v_gene: TRBV19
d_gene: .
j_gene: TRBJ1-6

CDR3nt: TGTGCCAGCAGTTACCCGGGGGGGCAAGAGACCCAGTACTTC
CDR3aa: CASSYPGGQETQYF
abundance: .
v_gene: TRBV6-6
d_gene: TRBD2
j_gene: TRBJ2-5

CDR3nt: TGTGCCATCAACGCGGACAGGTCGGGCAATCAGCCCCAGCATTTT
CDR3aa: CAINADRSGNQPQHF
abundance: .
v_gene: TRBV10-3
d_gene: TRBD1
j_gene: TRBJ1-5

CDR3nt: TGTGCCAGTAGTATGGGAGTGACCGGGGAGCTGTTTTTT
CDR3aa: CASSMGVTGELFF
abundance: .
v_gene: TRBV19
d_gene: .
j_gene: TRBJ2-2

CDR3nt: TGTGCCAGCAGCCTCAGGGCGAATCAAGAGACCCAGTACTTC
CDR3aa: CASSLRANQETQYF
abundance: .
v_gene: TRBV5-6
d_gene: .
j_gene: TRBJ2-5

CDR3nt: TGTGCCAGCAGGATCCAGCGTTGGCAAGAGACCCAGTACTTC
CDR3aa: CASRIQRWQETQYF
abundance: .
v_gene: TRBV5-8
d_gene: .
j_gene: TRBJ2-5

CDR3nt: TGTGCCAGCAGTCAGAATGGGGGGGCCGGGGAGCTGTTTTTT
CDR3aa: CASSQNGGAGELFF
abundance: .
v_gene: TRBV27
d_gene: TRBD2
j_gene: TRBJ2-2

CDR3nt: TGTGCCACCCAAAGGGGTCATGAGCAGTTCTTC
CDR3aa: CATQRGHEQFF
abundance: .
v_gene: TRBV19
d_gene: .
j_gene: TRBJ2-1

CDR3nt: TGTGCCAGCAGTTTGGTAAGCGGGTACAATGAGCAGTTCTTC
CDR3aa: CASSLVSGYNEQFF
abundance: .
v_gene: TRBV28
d_gene: .
j_gene: TRBJ2-1

CDR3nt: TGTGCCAGCAGTGCGGGGCTAGCGGGCTCCTACGAGCAGTACTTC
CDR3aa: CASSAGLAGSYEQYF
abundance: .
v_gene: TRBV25-1
d_gene: TRBD2
j_gene: TRBJ2-7

CDR3nt: TGTGCCAGCAGCTTGAATCAACCGGGACAGGGGAGTGAGCAGTTCTTC
CDR3aa: CASSLNQPGQGSEQFF
abundance: .
v_gene: TRBV7-2
d_gene: TRBD1
j_gene: TRBJ2-1

CDR3nt: TGTGCCAGCAGTGAAGTAGACAGGGCTCTCTATGGCTACACCTTC
CDR3aa: CASSEVDRALYGYTF
abundance: .
v_gene: TRBV2
d_gene: TRBD1
j_gene: TRBJ1-2

CDR3nt: TGCAGCGTTGAATCGGGACTGACGAACACCGGGGAGCTGTTTTTT
CDR3aa: CSVESGLTNTGELFF
abundance: .
v_gene: TRBV29-1
d_gene: .
j_gene: TRBJ2-2

CDR3nt: TGTGCCACCCCGGGTGGCAGTACCGGCTATGGCTACACCTTC
CDR3aa: CATPGGSTGYGYTF
abundance: .
v_gene: TRBV7-9
d_gene: .
j_gene: TRBJ1-2

CDR3nt: TGTGCCAGCAGTCCGGGGACAGGGCTGTTCGCGCTCTACACCTTC
CDR3aa: CASSPGTGLFALYTF
abundance: .
v_gene: TRBV6-5
d_gene: TRBD1
j_gene: TRBJ1-2

CDR3nt: TGTGCCATCAGTGACCTAAGCGGGGGAGAGCAGTATTTT
CDR3aa: CAISDLSGGEQYF
abundance: .
v_gene: TRBV10-3
d_gene: TRBD2
j_gene: TRBJ2-3

CDR3nt: TGTGCCAGCAGTTTCGGGGGAGATGATGAAAAACTGTTTTTT
CDR3aa: CASSFGGDDEKLFF
abundance: .
v_gene: TRBV28
d_gene: .
j_gene: TRBJ1-4

CDR3nt: TGTGCCAGCAGCCTGGACAGGGGGGACGAGCAGTACTTC
CDR3aa: CASSLDRGDEQYF
abundance: .
v_gene: TRBV7-9
d_gene: TRBD1
j_gene: TRBJ2-7

CDR3nt: TGTGCCAGCAGCCGGGGTGACTACGAGCAGTACTTC
CDR3aa: CASSRGDYEQYF
abundance: .
v_gene: TRBV5-4
d_gene: .
j_gene: TRBJ2-7

CDR3nt: TGTGCCAGCAGTATACAGGGGCTCTCCTACGAGCAGTACTTC
CDR3aa: CASSIQGLSYEQYF
abundance: .
v_gene: TRBV27
d_gene: TRBD1
j_gene: TRBJ2-7

CDR3nt: TGTGCCAGCTCACCAACGGACAGGGCCTACGAGCAGTACTTC
CDR3aa: CASSPTDRAYEQYF
abundance: .
v_gene: TRBV18
d_gene: TRBD1
j_gene: TRBJ2-7

CDR3nt: TGTGCCAGCAGTTACCCAGGGGCCATGGGTCAGCCCCAGCATTTT
CDR3aa: CASSYPGAMGQPQHF
abundance: .
v_gene: TRBV6-6
d_gene: .
j_gene: TRBJ1-5

CDR3nt: TGTGCCAGCAGCTTCACAGGGGGAACTGAAGCTTTCTTT
CDR3aa: CASSFTGGTEAFF
abundance: .
v_gene: TRBV5-5
d_gene: TRBD1
j_gene: TRBJ1-1